These T cell receptor beta chains were read from a single sample in a study of T cells of healthy individuals. MiXCR, run by TCRdb on the 5' RACE reads, gives a single entry per CDR3 protein. The sample lists some 41,000 distinct CDR3 sequences, about 4.2% occurring once. The receptors derive from a human donor in good health. CDR3s include the opening cysteine and the closing phenylalanine or tryptophan. A D gene is named only where the DNA matches it firmly. The size of a clone is reported for some rows only, either as once, few or many, or as a class for expanded clones.

>.|TRBJ2-1|many|TRBV9
TGTGCCAGCAGCGTAGATGGGGTTTACTACAATGAGCAGTTCTTC
CASSVDGVYYNEQFF
>.|TRBJ2-1|many|TRBV21-1
TGTGCCAGCAGCAAAGCAGGGGGCCAATGCAATGAGCAGTTCTTC
CASSKAGGQCNEQFF
>.|TRBJ1-1|many|TRBV5-1
TGCGCCAGCAGCTGGGCGGAAGGTAGCACTGAAGCTTTCTTT
CASSWAEGSTEAFF
>TRBD2|TRBJ2-1|many|TRBV3-1
TGTGCCAGCAGCCCCCGGGAGGACAATGAGCAGTTCTTC
CASSPREDNEQFF
>.|TRBJ1-1|few|TRBV11-1
TGTGCCAGCAGCTTAAGAGGAGCGGACACTGAAGCTTTCTTT
CASSLRGADTEAFF
>.|TRBJ2-5|.|TRBV7-2
TGTGCCAGCAGCTCGGGCCTCTCTGGCGGGCCGGGGGTGGGGACCCAGTACTTC
CASSSGLSGGPGVGTQYF
>.|TRBJ1-1|many|TRBV11-2
TGTGCCAGCAGCTTATCGTCGGTCTACACTGAAGCTTTCTTT
CASSLSSVYTEAFF
>.|TRBJ1-2|many|TRBV5-4
TGTGCCAGCAGGGATCAGGGTAAGGGAGGCTACACCTTC
CASRDQGKGGYTF
>.|TRBJ2-7|many|TRBV4-1
TGCGCCAGCAGCCAAGGTAGCTTAATGGCCTCCTACGAGCAGTACTTC
CASSQGSLMASYEQYF
>.|TRBJ1-2|few|TRBV6-2/TRBV6-3
TGTGCCAGCAGTTACGTGCTTATATTCGGCTACACCTTC
CASSYVLIFGYTF
>.|TRBJ1-3|few|TRBV10-3
TGTGCCACCCTGGGCTACAGGTGGAACACCATATATTTT
CATLGYRWNTIYF
>TRBD2|TRBJ2-3|many|TRBV7-9
TGTGCCAGCAGCTTATGGAGCGGGGGTAGCACAGATACGCAGTATTTT
CASSLWSGGSTDTQYF
>TRBD1|TRBJ2-1|few|TRBV12-3/TRBV12-4
TGTGCCAGCAGCTGGGGGACAGGGGAGGCCCTTTCGGAGTTCTTC
CASSWGTGEALSEFF
>.|TRBJ2-6|few|TRBV3-1
TGTGCCAGCAGCCGGGACGCCTCTGGGGCCAACGTCCTGACTTTC
CASSRDASGANVLTF
>TRBD1|TRBJ2-7|many|TRBV9
TGTGCCAGCAGCCCCCGGGACAGCTCCTACGAGCAGTACTTC
CASSPRDSSYEQYF
>TRBD1|TRBJ1-6|many|TRBV7-8
TGTGCCAGCAGCTCGAGAGGACAGGGGAATTCACCCCTCCACTTT
CASSSRGQGNSPLHF
>.|TRBJ2-7|few|TRBV6-2/TRBV6-3
TGTGCCAGCAGTTACGGGGCCCCAGCCTACGAGCAGTACTTC
CASSYGAPAYEQYF
>.|TRBJ2-7|.|TRBV5-1
TGCGCCAGCAGCTTGGATCCCGTATGGGAAGTACGGGAGCAGTACTTC
CASSLDPVWEVREQYF
>TRBD2|TRBJ2-7|many|TRBV7-2
TGTGCCAGCAGCTTTGGCGGGAGTACAAGCGAGCAGTACTTC
CASSFGGSTSEQYF
>.|TRBJ2-2|many|TRBV6-5
TGTGCCAGCAGTTCCCGGTGGAACACCGGGGAGCTGTTTTTT
CASSSRWNTGELFF
>.|TRBJ2-3|many|TRBV11-2
TGTGCCAGCAGCTTATCGGGTGTGAGCACAGATACGCAGTATTTT
CASSLSGVSTDTQYF
>.|TRBJ2-3|few|TRBV6-5
TGTGCCAGCAGAACCCGACCGCGCGCTACGCAGTATTTT
CASRTRPRATQYF
>.|TRBJ1-6|many|TRBV28
TGTGCCAGCAGCCGAAACCCGGTCGGCTCCTATAATTCACCCCTCCACTTT
CASSRNPVGSYNSPLHF
>TRBD2|TRBJ2-1|many|TRBV7-8
TGTGCCAGCAGCCACGGACTAGCGGACCCCAATGAGCAGTTCTTC
CASSHGLADPNEQFF
>.|TRBJ2-3|.|TRBV30
TGTGCCTGGACTCCAGGAGATACGCAGTATTTT
CAWTPGDTQYF
>TRBD2|TRBJ2-5|medium-sized|TRBV20-1
TGCAGTGCTAGAGGCCTAGCGGGAGGGAGCTTCCAAGAGACCCAGTACTTC
CSARGLAGGSFQETQYF
>.|TRBJ1-1|once|TRBV18
TGTGGCAGCTCACGAACAGGGACTATAACCGAGGGCACTGAAGCTTTCTTT
CGSSRTGTITEGTEAFF
>TRBD1|TRBJ1-1|many|TRBV5-5
TGTGCCAGCAGCTCGGGACAGGGGGACACTGAAGCTTTCTTT
CASSSGQGDTEAFF
>.|TRBJ1-2|many|TRBV14
TGTGCCAGCAGCCACAGCCGATTCTATGGCTACACCTTC
CASSHSRFYGYTF
>.|TRBJ1-1|many|TRBV5-5
TGTGCCAGCAGCTTTTCAGGGAGGGGGAACACTGAAGCTTTCTTT
CASSFSGRGNTEAFF
>.|TRBJ2-1|many|TRBV12-3/TRBV12-4
TGTGCCAGCAGTCTCCGGGACTCAGGCTATGAGCAGTTCTTC
CASSLRDSGYEQFF
>.|TRBJ2-7|many|TRBV15
TGTGCCACCAGCAGAGATCGAAGAGAATCGGAGTACTTC
CATSRDRRESEYF
>TRBD1|TRBJ2-3|many|TRBV11-3
TGTGCCAGCAGCTCAGACAGGGGTAGGACGCAGTATTTT
CASSSDRGRTQYF
>TRBD2|TRBJ2-7|many|TRBV20-1
TGCAGTGCCAAAGCGGGAGGGCCCTCTTTTGGAGAGCAGTACTTC
CSAKAGGPSFGEQYF
>TRBD2|TRBJ2-1|many|TRBV9
TGTGCCAGCAGCGTAGAAAATAGCGGGGGAGGGGAGCAGTTCTTC
CASSVENSGGGEQFF
>.|TRBJ2-7|few|TRBV6-6
TGTGCCAGCAGACGCTTCGATATCCGGGAGTCGAACGAGCAGTACTTC
CASRRFDIRESNEQYF
>TRBD2|TRBJ2-5|.|TRBV6-1
TGTGCCAGCAGTGAACGGATAGCGGGGGGCCGAGAGACCCAGTACTTC
CASSERIAGGRETQYF
>TRBD1|TRBJ1-2|.|TRBV6-5
TGTGCCAGCAGTTACACAGGGGATGGCTACAACTTC
CASSYTGDGYNF
>TRBD1|TRBJ2-2|.|TRBV12-3/TRBV12-4
TGTGCCAGCAGGGGGGGACAGGTTGTGGGCACCGGGGAGCTGTTTTTT
CASRGGQVVGTGELFF
>.|TRBJ2-5|many|TRBV21-1
TGTGCCATCCAGGACAGCGCAAGCCCACAAGAGACCCAGTACTTC
CAIQDSASPQETQYF
>TRBD1|TRBJ1-2|many|TRBV28
TGTGCCAGCAGTACAGGGGGCGATGGCTACACCTTC
CASSTGGDGYTF
>.|TRBJ1-6|many|TRBV9
TGTGCCAGCAGCGCCGCCGAATTGTCACCCCTCCACTTT
CASSAAELSPLHF
>.|TRBJ2-3|few|TRBV19
TGTGCCAGTAGTATGGCCGATACGCAGTATTTT
CASSMADTQYF